This T cell receptor (beta chain) was sequenced for a study of T cell responses to AZD1222 COVID-19 vaccine. The study, taken as a whole, reports: Variant regions that are unmutated are reportedly the target of nearly half of spike-specific TCRs. AZD1222 recipients seropositive at baseline numbered only five to seven.

V was cut by 5 bases and J by 4 bases, with 14 bases left in between. CDR3 length: 14 residues. Germline CDR1 MGHDK, CDR2 SYGVNS. Notes on this clone: Its cognate antigen is unknown.

The protocol was immunoSEQ multiplex PCR, while the TCRdb copy is restricted to in-frame clones and leaves out a portion. The data contain approximately 150,000 clones, about 83% of them singletons. V and J are TRBV25-1 and TRBJ1-1; D perhaps matches TRBD1 (5 bases). Sequencing was performed on peripheral blood, taken 28 days after the second AZD1222 dose. The sequence was obtained from an adult who received the AZD1222 COVID-19 vaccine. CDR3: CASSSWGDGTEAFF. The DNA of the CDR3 is TGTGCCAGCAGTAGTTGGGGGGATGGCACTGAAGCTTTCTTT.